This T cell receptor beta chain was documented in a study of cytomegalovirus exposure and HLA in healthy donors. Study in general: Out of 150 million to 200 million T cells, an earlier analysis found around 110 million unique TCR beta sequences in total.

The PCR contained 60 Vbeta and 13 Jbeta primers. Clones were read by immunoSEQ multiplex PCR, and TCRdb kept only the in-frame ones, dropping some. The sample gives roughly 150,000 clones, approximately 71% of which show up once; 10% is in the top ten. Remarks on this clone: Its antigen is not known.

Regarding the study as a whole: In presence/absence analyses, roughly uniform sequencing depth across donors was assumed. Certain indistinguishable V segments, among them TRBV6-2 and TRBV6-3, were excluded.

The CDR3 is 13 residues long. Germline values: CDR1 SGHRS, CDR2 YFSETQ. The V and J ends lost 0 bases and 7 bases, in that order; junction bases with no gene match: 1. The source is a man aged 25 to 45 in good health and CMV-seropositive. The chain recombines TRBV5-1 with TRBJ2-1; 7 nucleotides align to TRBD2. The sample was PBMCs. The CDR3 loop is CASSLVGGNEQFF. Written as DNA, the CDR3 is TGCGCCAGCAGCTTGGTGGGGGGGAATGAGCAGTTCTTC.